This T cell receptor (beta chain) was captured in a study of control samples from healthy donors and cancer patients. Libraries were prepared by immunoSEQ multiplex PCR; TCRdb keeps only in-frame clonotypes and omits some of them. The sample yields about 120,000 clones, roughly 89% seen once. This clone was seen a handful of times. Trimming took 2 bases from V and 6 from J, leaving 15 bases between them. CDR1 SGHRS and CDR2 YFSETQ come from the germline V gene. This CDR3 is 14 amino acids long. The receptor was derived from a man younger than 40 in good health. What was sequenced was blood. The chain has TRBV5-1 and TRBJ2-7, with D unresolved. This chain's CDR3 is CASSLRAVGSEQYF. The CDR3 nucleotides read TGCGCCAGCAGCTTAAGGGCAGTCGGTTCCGAGCAGTACTTC.